This T cell receptor (beta chain) is from a study of cytomegalovirus exposure and HLA in healthy donors. Study-level results: The study flagged some 170 TCR beta chains as cytomegalovirus-associated. About 87% or about 30% of the time was how often most TCR beta V segments were productive, according to an earlier analysis.

V was cut by 5 bases and J by 2 bases, with 20 bases left in between. The germline V gene encodes CDR1 GTSNPN and CDR2 SVGIG (reference sequence). CDR3 length: 16 residues. About this clone itself: Its target is not known.

Both 60 Vbeta primers and 13 Jbeta primers went into the PCR. Some clones are missing from TCRdb's copy, which holds only in-frame ones; the method was immunoSEQ multiplex PCR. The sample carries roughly 100,000 clones, approximately 64% recorded once. V and J are TRBV30 and TRBJ2-3; tentatively, D is TRBD2 (7 bases). The sequence came from a woman in her fifties or sixties in good health and CMV-seropositive. The specimen sequenced was PBMCs. In DNA, the CDR3 is TGTGCCTGGGGGAGGGGGGGGCGATACAACACAGATACGCAGTATTTT. Translating gives CAWGRGGRYNTDTQYF.